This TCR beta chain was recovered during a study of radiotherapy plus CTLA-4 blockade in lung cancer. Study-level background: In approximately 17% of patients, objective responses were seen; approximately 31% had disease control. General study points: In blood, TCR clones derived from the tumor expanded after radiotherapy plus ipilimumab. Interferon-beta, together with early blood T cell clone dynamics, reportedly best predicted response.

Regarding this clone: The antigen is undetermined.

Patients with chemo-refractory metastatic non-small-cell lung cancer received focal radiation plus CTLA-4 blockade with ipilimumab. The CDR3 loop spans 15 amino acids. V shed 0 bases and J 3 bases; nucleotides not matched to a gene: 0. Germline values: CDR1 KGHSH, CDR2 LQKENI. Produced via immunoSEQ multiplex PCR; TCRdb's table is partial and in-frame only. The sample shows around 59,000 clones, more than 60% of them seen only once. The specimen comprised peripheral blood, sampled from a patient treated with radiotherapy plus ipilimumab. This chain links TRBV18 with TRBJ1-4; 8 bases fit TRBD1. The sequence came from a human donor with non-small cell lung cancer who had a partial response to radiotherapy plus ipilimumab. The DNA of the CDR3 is TGTGCCAGCTCACCACCGACAGGGGCTAATGAAAAACTGTTTTTT. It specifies CASSPPTGANEKLFF.